This T cell receptor beta chain was found in a study of T-cell memory formation after mild COVID-19. Study-wide context: Largely, the TCR clusters proved donor specific.

The trim removed 3 bases at V and 6 bases at J, leaving 5 bases unmatched. The CDR3 runs to 15 residues. Germline V gene lookup returns CDR1 MNHEY and CDR2 SMNVEV (reference sequence). One entry per CDR3 protein, called by TCRdb with MiXCR from the 5' RACE reads. The top ten clones hold 8.5% to 10% of a sample with about 430,000 distinct CDR3 sequences, approximately 24% of them seen once. Regarding the study as a whole: Nothing confirmed that second-wave clones peaking on day 37 were specific for SARS-CoV-2. Mostly located in CM and EM were contracting CD4+ clones, with contracting CD8+ clones located in EMRA.

Regarding this clonotype: What it binds is not known.

The material sequenced was PBMCs or a T cell subset sorted from them (not recorded which). This TCR came from an adult woman who had mild COVID-19 (a few samples of this study predate the infection). Cell type and time point are not known. This rearrangement joins TRBV27 to TRBJ2-1; 10 bases map to TRBD1. The CDR3 nucleotides read TGTGCCAGCAGTTTCTCCGGGACAGGGGCCAATGAGCAGTTCTTC. This translates into CASSFSGTGANEQFF.